The 25 T cell receptor beta chains below were found in one sample sequenced in a study of blood T cell repertoires in COVID-19. Data came from immunoSEQ multiplex PCR; TCRdb stores just in-frame clones and leaves some out. This sample has over 150,000 clones, with approximately 80% found just once. The specimen sequenced was peripheral blood. These receptors originate from a woman aged 55-69 years with COVID-19, enrolled during active disease.

The chain couples TRBV7-2 to TRBJ2-2, with TRBD2 identical over 8 bases. V was clipped by 4 bases and J by 7 bases; unmatched bases: 8. The CDR3 is 15 residues long. Germline V gene sequence: CDR1 SGHTA, CDR2 FQGNSA. The CDR3 bases are TGTGCCAGCAGCTCCCCCGCGGGAGGAAACGGGGAGCTGTTTTTT. It codes for CASSSPAGGNGELFF.

The J gene is TRBJ1-2, the V gene TRBV5-1; TRBD1 matches 7 bases. Germline V gene lookup returns CDR1 SGHRS and CDR2 YFSETQ. The CDR3 consists of 14 residues. Trimming at V came to 6 bases and at J to 2 bases, leaving 7 bases not matched to a gene. CDR3: CASKQGEVNYGYTF. The CDR3 region has the DNA TGCGCCAGCAAGCAGGGGGAGGTCAACTATGGCTACACCTTC.

The V call is TRBV10-3, the J call TRBJ1-2, with D possibly being TRBD1 (5 bases). The V gene lost 0 bases and the J gene lost 6 bases, with 14 bases spanning the gap. Germline V CDR1 and CDR2: ENHRY, SYGVKD. The CDR3 is made up of 15 amino acids. CDR3 in amino acids: CAISESGRQGDGYTF. In DNA form, the CDR3 reads TGTGCCATCAGTGAGTCGGGTCGGCAAGGGGATGGCTACACCTTC.

This chain joins TRBV3-1 (or the pseudogene TRBV3-2) and TRBJ1-1, with 7 bases matching TRBD1. Germline V gene lookup returns CDR1 LGHDT and CDR2 YNNKEL (reference sequence). CDR3 size: 14 residues. V gave up 3 bases and J gave up 6 bases; unmatched junction bases: 7. The CDR3: CASSQQGGAAEAFF. The DNA for the CDR3 is TGTGCCAGCAGCCAGCAGGGGGGAGCGGCTGAAGCTTTCTTT.

This clone occurred a few times. In the same sample, other DNA sequences code for this CDR3. The V and J genes are TRBV7-2 and TRBJ1-5, with D unclear. The V end lost 1 base, the J end lost 3 bases, and 7 bases lay between the germline ends. From germline, CDR1 is SGHTA and CDR2 FQGNSA. The CDR3 totals 14 residues. CDR3 sequence reads: CASSLDSSNQPQHF. CDR3 coding DNA: TGTGCCAGCAGCTTAGACAGTTCCAATCAGCCCCAGCATTTT.

The chain is built from TRBV7-2 and TRBJ1-5, with TRBD1 as a possible D gene (6 bases). Germline V gives CDR1 SGHTA, CDR2 FQGNSA. V lost 1 base and J lost 6, with 10 bases in between. The CDR3 runs to 14 residues. CDR3 coding DNA: TGTGCCAGCAGCTTAGGGGGGGGCGGTCAGCCCCAGCATTTT. Translation: CASSLGGGGQPQHF.

For the CDR3, the DNA is TGTGCCACCAGTGATGGGGTCGGACTGCGCGGCTACACCTTC. This translates into CATSDGVGLRGYTF. The rearrangement uses TRBV24-1 and TRBJ1-2; no clear D gene. CDR1 KGHDR and CDR2 SFDVKD come from the germline V gene. The CDR3 has 14 residues. The V gene lost 3 bases and the J gene lost 8 bases, with 15 bases spanning the gap.

V and J are TRBV6-6 and TRBJ1-1; 8 bases fit TRBD1. From germline, CDR1 is MNHNY and CDR2 SVGAGI (reference sequence). The CDR3 contains 14 residues. V shed 4 bases, J shed 5 bases, and the junction held 6 bases outside the gene matches. The CDR3 DNA sequence: TGTGCCAGCAGTTCAACAGGGGGAGGAACTGAAGCTTTCTTT. It yields the protein CASSSTGGGTEAFF.

The table lists this clone with a count of one. The gene calls are TRBV5-1 and TRBJ2-1; 10 nucleotides match TRBD2. Per germline, CDR1 SGHRS and CDR2 YFSETQ. The CDR3 extends over 17 amino acids. The J segment lost 0 bases and the V segment lost 4 bases, leaving 7 bases of the junction unmatched. DNA for the CDR3: TGCGCCAGCAGCCTCGGACTAGCGGCCAGCTCCTACAATGAGCAGTTCTTC. It specifies CASSLGLAASSYNEQFF.

The rearrangement uses TRBV7-9 and TRBJ1-1; a possible D gene is TRBD1 (6 bases). In germline, CDR1 is SEHNR, CDR2 FQNEAQ (reference sequence). The CDR3 totals 16 residues. Between the trimmed V and J ends, which lost 8 bases and 1 base, there was a span of 20 bases. The CDR3 here is CASEGGQPLSNTEAFF. CDR3 coding DNA: TGTGCCAGCGAAGGAGGACAGCCCCTTTCGAACACTGAAGCTTTCTTT. The whole variable domain, filled in from reference TRBV7-9 and TRBJ1-1, reads DTGVSQNPRHKITKRGQNVTFRCDPISEHNRLYWYRQTLGQGPEFLTYFQNEAQLEKSRLLSDRFSAERPKGSFSTLEIQRTEQGDSAMYLCASEGGQPLSNTEAFFGQGTRLTVV.

This chain uses TRBV10-3 with TRBJ1-5; no firm D call. The CDR3 extends over 14 amino acids. Per the germline V gene, CDR1 is ENHRY and CDR2 is SYGVKD. Trimming cost V 2 bases and J 4 bases, with 9 bases left between them. The CDR3, as DNA: TGTGCCATCAGTGAGGGCGGATCGAATCAGCCCCAGCATTTT. It is translated as CAISEGGSNQPQHF.

The chain couples TRBV7-9 to TRBJ1-4; perhaps TRBD1 as D (5 bases). Trimming left V 1 base short and J 8 bases short, with 11 bases between. The CDR3 has 14 amino acids. Germline V gives CDR1 SEHNR, CDR2 FQNEAQ (reference sequence). DNA of the CDR3: TGTGCCAGCAGCTTAGACCGACGGGGGGAAAAACTGTTTTTT. Protein: CASSLDRRGEKLFF.

The chain couples TRBV5-1 to TRBJ1-2; D not certain. CDR1 and CDR2 (germline): SGHRS, YFSETQ. This CDR3 comprises 15 residues. V was shortened by 0 bases and J by 7 bases, with 16 bases between the two germline ends. The CDR3 spells CASSLGASPVGGYTF. The CDR3 nucleotides are TGCGCCAGCAGCTTGGGGGCATCTCCGGTCGGTGGCTACACCTTC. Combining the CDR3 with reference TRBV5-1 and TRBJ1-2 gives the whole variable domain KAGVTQTPRYLIKTRGQQVTLSCSPISGHRSVSWYQQTPGQGLQFLFEYFSETQRNKGNFPGRFSGRQFSNSRSEMNVSTLELGDSALYLCASSLGASPVGGYTFGSGTRLTVV.

This clone was observed once. The rearrangement joins TRBV19 to TRBJ2-1, with 9 bases aligning to TRBD2. Germline CDR1 reads LNHDA; CDR2 reads SQIVND (reference sequence). V lost 3 bases and J lost 3; bases outside the gene matches: 6. CDR3 length: 16 amino acids. The CDR3 loop is CASSILAGRVYNEQFF. In DNA form, the CDR3 reads TGTGCCAGTAGTATCCTAGCGGGGAGGGTCTACAATGAGCAGTTCTTC.

This chain uses TRBV10-3 with TRBJ1-1, with TRBD1 matching 10 bases. CDR3 size: 18 residues. The germline V gene encodes CDR1 ENHRY and CDR2 SYGVKD. Trimming at V came to 0 bases and at J to 4 bases, leaving 11 bases not matched to a gene. Here the CDR3 DNA reads TGTGCCATCAGTGAGTCCCGTCCCGGGACAGGGGTTGGCACTGAAGCTTTCTTT. Translation gives CAISESRPGTGVGTEAFF.

The rearrangement links TRBV7-6 to TRBJ1-6; D call uncertain. Trimming removed 1 base at V and 5 bases at J, with 9 bases between. Germline CDR1 reads SGHVS; CDR2 reads FNYEAQ. CDR3 length: 15 residues. The CDR3 bases are TGTGCCAGCAGCTTAGTGCCAGATGATAATTCACCCCTCCACTTT. It is translated as CASSLVPDDNSPLHF.

The chain couples TRBV6-6 to TRBJ2-1, with D perhaps TRBD1 (5 bases). This CDR3 has 13 amino acids. CDR1 and CDR2 from the germline V gene are MNHNY and SVGAGI (reference sequence). Deletions cut 4 bases from V and 3 bases from J, with 7 bases between. Written as DNA, the CDR3 is TGTGCCAGCAGTTTGACAGACTACAATGAGCAGTTCTTC. As protein: CASSLTDYNEQFF.

The rearrangement links TRBV21-1 to TRBJ1-2. TRBV21-1 is reported as a pseudogene. CDR3 length equals 16 residues. The CDR3 sequence is CASSKEFREGNYGYTF. The DNA of the CDR3 is TGTGCCAGCAGCAAAGAGTTCAGGGAGGGTAACTATGGCTACACCTTC.

The chain carries TRBV19 and TRBJ1-1, with TRBD1 as a possible D gene (6 bases). The length of the CDR3 is 15 residues. Trimming shortened V by 5 bases and J by 3 bases, and 16 bases separated the two germline ends. Germline V CDR1 and CDR2: LNHDA, SQIVND (reference sequence). DNA of the CDR3: TGTGCCAGTAGTCCGCAGGGGAGACTTGACACTGAAGCTTTCTTT. Encoded protein: CASSPQGRLDTEAFF. Looking up the rest from reference TRBV19 and TRBJ1-1 gives the full variable domain: DGGITQSPKYLFRKEGQNVTLSCEQNLNHDAMYWYRQDPGQGLRLIYYSQIVNDFQKGDIAEGYSVSREKKESFPLTVTSAQKNPTAFYLCASSPQGRLDTEAFFGQGTRLTVV.

The chain employs TRBV9 and TRBJ1-1; perhaps TRBD1 as D (6 bases). The length of the CDR3 is 14 residues. Germline CDR1 reads SGDLS; CDR2 reads YYNGEE. V was cut by 3 bases and J by 0 bases, with 9 bases left in between. Here the CDR3 reads CASSATGMNTEAFF. CDR3 nucleotides: TGTGCCAGCAGCGCGACAGGAATGAACACTGAAGCTTTCTTT.

The gene calls are TRBV12-5 and TRBJ2-1; D is perhaps TRBD2 (6 bases). Germline CDR1 is LGHNT and CDR2 is FRNRAP. The ends were cut back, 6 bases at V and 0 bases at J, with 15 bases in the middle. This CDR3 spans 16 amino acids. For the CDR3, the DNA is TGTGCTAGTGGGCGGGGCAGCACCCCCTCCTACAATGAGCAGTTCTTC. It translates to CASGRGSTPSYNEQFF.

This clone was seen more than once but under ten times. This sequence joins TRBV19 and TRBJ1-2; D gene uncertain. Deletions cut 3 bases from V and 0 bases from J, with 8 bases between. From germline, CDR1 is LNHDA and CDR2 SQIVND (reference sequence). The CDR3 is 14 amino acids. This CDR3 is CASSIAVPNYGYTF. As DNA, the CDR3 is TGTGCCAGTAGTATTGCAGTTCCTAACTATGGCTACACCTTC.

This clone was found once. CDR3 nucleotide sequence: TGCAGCGTCCAGGACAGGGGCAATCAGCCCCAGCATTTT. Translated: CSVQDRGNQPQHF. The chain uses TRBV29-1 and TRBJ1-5; 8 bases are a match to TRBD1. The length of the CDR3 is 13 residues. Trimming cost V 6 bases and J 2 bases; bases outside gene matches: 3. From germline, CDR1 is SQVTM and CDR2 ANQGSEA. The full variable domain, its missing parts supplied by reference TRBV29-1 and TRBJ1-5, is SAVISQKPSRDICQRGTSLTIQCQVDSQVTMMFWYRQQPGQSLTLIATANQGSEATYESGFVIDKFPISRPNLTFSTLTVSNMSPEDSSIYLCSVQDRGNQPQHFGDGTRLSIL.

This sequence joins TRBV5-4 and TRBJ2-3; 7 bases align to TRBD1. V lost 0 bases and J lost 1; bases outside the gene matches: 2. Germline CDR1 SGHNT, CDR2 YYREEE (reference sequence). The CDR3 totals 15 residues. The CDR3 DNA follows: TGTGCCAGCAGCTTGGCAGGGACAGGCACAGATACGCAGTATTTT. Protein product: CASSLAGTGTDTQYF. Full variable domain (outside the CDR3, taken from reference TRBV5-4 and TRBJ2-3): ETGVTQSPTHLIKTRGQQVTLRCSSQSGHNTVSWYQQALGQGPQFIFQYYREEENGRGNFPPRFSGLQFPNYSSELNVNALELDDSALYLCASSLAGTGTDTQYFGPGTRLTVL.

The chain links TRBV19 to TRBJ1-2; no definite D call. The V end was cut by 5 bases, the J end by 9 bases, with 16 bases between. The CDR3 consists of 13 residues. Germline CDR1 reads LNHDA; CDR2 reads SQIVND (reference sequence). The CDR3 spells CASSSRGPGSYTF. DNA of the CDR3: TGTGCCAGTAGTTCCCGCGGCCCGGGGAGCTACACCTTC.